This TCR beta chain was recorded in a study of shared clonotypes between healthy human individuals. Overall study context: The cohort had a couple of women and three men, ages 18 to 49.

An assay was performed, and its level was deep. The data were produced by immunoSEQ multiplex PCR, yet TCRdb's version contains in-frame clones alone and is incomplete. The data show 300,000 to 350,000 clones, 73% seen once. The CDR3 spans 15 residues. Trimming shortened V by 4 bases and J by 0 bases, and 11 bases separated the two germline ends. Germline loops: CDR1 SGHNT, CDR2 YYREEE (reference sequence). The material sequenced was memory CD4+ T cells sorted from blood. Indicated subset: CD45RA-negative fraction. This sequence joins TRBV5-4 and TRBJ2-1; the D gene is possibly TRBD2 (6 bases). The receptor was derived from a man in his thirties or forties in good health. In DNA, the CDR3 is TGTGCCAGCAGCCGGGACTCCGCCTCCTACAATGAGCAGTTCTTC. It codes for CASSRDSASYNEQFF.